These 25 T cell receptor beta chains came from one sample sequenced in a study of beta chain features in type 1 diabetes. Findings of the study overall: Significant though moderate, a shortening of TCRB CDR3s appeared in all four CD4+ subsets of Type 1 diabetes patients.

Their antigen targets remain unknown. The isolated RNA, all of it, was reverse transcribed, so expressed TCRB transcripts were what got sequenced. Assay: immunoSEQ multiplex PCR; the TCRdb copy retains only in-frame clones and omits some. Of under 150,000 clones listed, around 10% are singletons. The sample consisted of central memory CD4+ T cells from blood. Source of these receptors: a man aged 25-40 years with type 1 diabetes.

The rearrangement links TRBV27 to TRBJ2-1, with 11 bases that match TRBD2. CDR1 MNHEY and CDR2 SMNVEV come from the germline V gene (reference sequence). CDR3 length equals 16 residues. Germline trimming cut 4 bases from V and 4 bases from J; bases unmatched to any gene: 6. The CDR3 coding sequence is TGTGCCAGCAGTTCGACCCTAGCGGGGGGTTACAATGAGCAGTTCTTC. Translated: CASSSTLAGGYNEQFF.

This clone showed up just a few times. CDR3 amino acids: CASSLVPQGRETQYF. DNA for the CDR3: TGTGCCAGCAGCTTAGTGCCACAGGGTCGGGAGACCCAGTACTTC. The chain joins TRBV7-9 to TRBJ2-5, with D perhaps TRBD1 (6 bases). V was trimmed by 1 base and J by 5 bases, leaving 14 bases between them. CDR1 is SEHNR, CDR2 FQNEAQ, per germline (reference sequence). The CDR3 extends over 15 amino acids.

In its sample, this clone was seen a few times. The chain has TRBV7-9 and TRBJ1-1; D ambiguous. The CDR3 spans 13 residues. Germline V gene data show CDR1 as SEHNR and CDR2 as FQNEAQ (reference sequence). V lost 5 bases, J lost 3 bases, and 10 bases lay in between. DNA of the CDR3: TGTGCCAGCAGCCTAACAGAATACACTGAAGCTTTCTTT. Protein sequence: CASSLTEYTEAFF.

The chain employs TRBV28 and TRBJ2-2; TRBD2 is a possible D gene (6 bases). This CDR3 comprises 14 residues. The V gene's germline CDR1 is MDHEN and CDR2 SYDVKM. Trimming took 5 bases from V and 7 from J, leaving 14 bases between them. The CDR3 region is CASSQSAGIGELFF. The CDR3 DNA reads TGTGCCAGCAGTCAGTCGGCGGGGATCGGGGAGCTGTTTTTT.

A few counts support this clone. In DNA form, the CDR3 reads TGTGCCAGCAGCTTAAACGGCGGGGGCTACAATGAGCAGTTCTTC. Amino acid sequence: CASSLNGGGYNEQFF. This chain links TRBV7-3 with TRBJ2-1; 7 bases are shared with TRBD2. Germline assignment: CDR1 SGHTA and CDR2 FQGTGA. The CDR3 is 15 amino acids. V lost 1 base, J lost 3 bases, and 3 bases stayed unmatched.

The CDR3 sequence: CSVEGAGSTDTQYF. CDR3 in DNA: TGCAGCGTTGAGGGGGCTGGAAGCACAGATACGCAGTATTTT. The gene calls are TRBV29-1 and TRBJ2-3, with D possibly TRBD1 on 6 matching bases. The germline V and J ends were trimmed by 3 bases and 0 bases, with 10 bases remaining between them. This CDR3 has 14 residues. Germline loops: CDR1 SQVTM, CDR2 ANQGSEA.

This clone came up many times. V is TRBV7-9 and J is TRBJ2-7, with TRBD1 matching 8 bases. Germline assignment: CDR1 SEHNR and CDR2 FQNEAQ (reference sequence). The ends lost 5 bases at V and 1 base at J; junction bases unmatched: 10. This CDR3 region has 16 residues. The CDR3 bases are TGTGCCAGCAGCCCCGAGGTTCAGGGGGCTTCCTACGAGCAGTACTTC. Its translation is CASSPEVQGASYEQYF. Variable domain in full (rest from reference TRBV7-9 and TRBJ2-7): DTGVSQNPRHKITKRGQNVTFRCDPISEHNRLYWYRQTLGQGPEFLTYFQNEAQLEKSRLLSDRFSAERPKGSFSTLEIQRTEQGDSAMYLCASSPEVQGASYEQYFGPGTRLTVT.

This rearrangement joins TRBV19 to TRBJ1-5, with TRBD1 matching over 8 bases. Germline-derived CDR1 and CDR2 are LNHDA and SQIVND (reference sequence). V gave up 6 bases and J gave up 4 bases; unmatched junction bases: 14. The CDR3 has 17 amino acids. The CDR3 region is CASSSGVGQGPNQPQHF. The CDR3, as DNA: TGTGCCAGTAGCAGTGGGGTTGGACAGGGACCAAATCAGCCCCAGCATTTT.

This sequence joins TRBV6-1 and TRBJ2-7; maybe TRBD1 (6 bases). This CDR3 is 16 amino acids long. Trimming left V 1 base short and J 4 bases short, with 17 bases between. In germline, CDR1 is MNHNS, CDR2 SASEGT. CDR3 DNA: TGTGCCAGCAGTGAAGATGGGATGAGGGGGTGGTACGAGCAGTACTTC. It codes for CASSEDGMRGWYEQYF.

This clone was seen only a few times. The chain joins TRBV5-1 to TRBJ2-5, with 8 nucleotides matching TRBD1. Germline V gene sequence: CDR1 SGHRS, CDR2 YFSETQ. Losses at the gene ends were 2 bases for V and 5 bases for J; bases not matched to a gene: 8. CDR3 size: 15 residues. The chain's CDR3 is CASSFGTGEAETQYF. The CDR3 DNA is TGCGCCAGCAGCTTCGGGACAGGCGAAGCGGAGACCCAGTACTTC. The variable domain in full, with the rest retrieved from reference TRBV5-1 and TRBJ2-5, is KAGVTQTPRYLIKTRGQQVTLSCSPISGHRSVSWYQQTPGQGLQFLFEYFSETQRNKGNFPGRFSGRQFSNSRSEMNVSTLELGDSALYLCASSFGTGEAETQYFGPGTRLLVL.

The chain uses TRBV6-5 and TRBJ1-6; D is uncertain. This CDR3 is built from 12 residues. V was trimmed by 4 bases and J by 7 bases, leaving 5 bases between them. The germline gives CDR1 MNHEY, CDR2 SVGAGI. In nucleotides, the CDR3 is TGTGCCAGCAGTTTCCAGAATTCACCCCTCCACTTT. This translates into CASSFQNSPLHF.

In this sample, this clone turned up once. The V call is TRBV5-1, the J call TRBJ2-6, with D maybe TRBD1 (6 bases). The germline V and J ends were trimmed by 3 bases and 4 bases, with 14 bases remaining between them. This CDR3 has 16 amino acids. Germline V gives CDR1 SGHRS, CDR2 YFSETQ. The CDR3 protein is CASSSGQLLGANVLTF. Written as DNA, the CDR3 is TGCGCCAGCAGCTCTGGACAGCTCCTGGGGGCCAACGTCCTGACTTTC.

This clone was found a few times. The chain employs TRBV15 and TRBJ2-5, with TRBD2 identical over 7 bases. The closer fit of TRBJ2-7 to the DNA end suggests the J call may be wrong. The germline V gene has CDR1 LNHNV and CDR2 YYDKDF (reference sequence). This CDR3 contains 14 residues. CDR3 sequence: CATSRELAAYEQYF. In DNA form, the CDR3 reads TGTGCCACCAGCAGAGAGCTAGCGGCCTACGAGCAGTACTTC.

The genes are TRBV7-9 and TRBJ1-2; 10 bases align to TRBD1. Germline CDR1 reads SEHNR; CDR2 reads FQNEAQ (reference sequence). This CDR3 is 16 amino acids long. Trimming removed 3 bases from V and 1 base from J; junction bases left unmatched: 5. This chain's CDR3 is CASSLTGGQDNYGYTF. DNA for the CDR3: TGTGCCAGCAGCTTGACAGGGGGCCAGGATAACTATGGCTACACCTTC.

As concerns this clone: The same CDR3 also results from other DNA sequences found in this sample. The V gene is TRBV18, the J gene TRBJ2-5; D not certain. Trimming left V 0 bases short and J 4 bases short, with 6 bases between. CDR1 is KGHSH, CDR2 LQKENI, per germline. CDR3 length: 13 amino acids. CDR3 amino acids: CASSPPSGETQYF. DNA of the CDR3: TGTGCCAGCTCACCACCGTCAGGAGAGACCCAGTACTTC.

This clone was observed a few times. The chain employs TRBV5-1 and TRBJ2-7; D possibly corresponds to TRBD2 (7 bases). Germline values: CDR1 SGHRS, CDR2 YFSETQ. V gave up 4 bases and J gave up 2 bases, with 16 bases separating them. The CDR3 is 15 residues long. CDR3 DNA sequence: TGCGCCAGCAGCGAGGGAGGGGGGGCCACCTACGAGCAGTACTTC. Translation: CASSEGGGATYEQYF.

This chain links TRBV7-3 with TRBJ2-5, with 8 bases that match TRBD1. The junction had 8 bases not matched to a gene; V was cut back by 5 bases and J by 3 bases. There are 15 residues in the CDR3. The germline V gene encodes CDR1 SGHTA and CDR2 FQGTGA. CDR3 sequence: CASSARPTGEETQYF. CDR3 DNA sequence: TGTGCCAGCAGCGCGCGCCCGACAGGGGAAGAGACCCAGTACTTC.

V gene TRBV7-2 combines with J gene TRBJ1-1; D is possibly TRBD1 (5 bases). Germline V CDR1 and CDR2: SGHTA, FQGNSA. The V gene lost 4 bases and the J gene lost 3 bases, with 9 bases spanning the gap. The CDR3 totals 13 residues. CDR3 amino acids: CASSSQTDTEAFF. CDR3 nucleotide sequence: TGTGCCAGCAGCTCGCAGACAGACACTGAAGCTTTCTTT. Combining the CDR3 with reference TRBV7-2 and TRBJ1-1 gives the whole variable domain GAGVSQSPSNKVTEKGKDVELRCDPISGHTALYWYRQSLGQGLEFLIYFQGNSAPDKSGLPSDRFSAERTGGSVSTLTIQRTQQEDSAVYLCASSSQTDTEAFFGQGTRLTVV.

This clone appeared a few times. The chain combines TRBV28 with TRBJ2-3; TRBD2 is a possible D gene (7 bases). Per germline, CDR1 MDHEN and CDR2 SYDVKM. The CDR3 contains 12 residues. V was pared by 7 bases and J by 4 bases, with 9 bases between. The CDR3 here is CASTGGADTQYF. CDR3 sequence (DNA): TGTGCCAGCACGGGGGGCGCAGATACGCAGTATTTT.

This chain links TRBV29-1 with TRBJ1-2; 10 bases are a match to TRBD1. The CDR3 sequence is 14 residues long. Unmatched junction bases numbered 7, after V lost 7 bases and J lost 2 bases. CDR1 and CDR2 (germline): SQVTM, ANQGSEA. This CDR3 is CSGGQGQGNYGYTF. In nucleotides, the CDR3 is TGCAGCGGGGGACAGGGGCAGGGCAACTATGGCTACACCTTC. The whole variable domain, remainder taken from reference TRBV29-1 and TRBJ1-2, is SAVISQKPSRDICQRGTSLTIQCQVDSQVTMMFWYRQQPGQSLTLIATANQGSEATYESGFVIDKFPISRPNLTFSTLTVSNMSPEDSSIYLCSGGQGQGNYGYTFGSGTRLTVV.

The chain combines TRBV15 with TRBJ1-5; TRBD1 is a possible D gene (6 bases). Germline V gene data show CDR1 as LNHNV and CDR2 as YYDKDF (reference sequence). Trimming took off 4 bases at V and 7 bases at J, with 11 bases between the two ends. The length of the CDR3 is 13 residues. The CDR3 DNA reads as TGTGCCACCAGCAACAGACAGGCCCAGCCCCAGCATTTT. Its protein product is CATSNRQAQPQHF.

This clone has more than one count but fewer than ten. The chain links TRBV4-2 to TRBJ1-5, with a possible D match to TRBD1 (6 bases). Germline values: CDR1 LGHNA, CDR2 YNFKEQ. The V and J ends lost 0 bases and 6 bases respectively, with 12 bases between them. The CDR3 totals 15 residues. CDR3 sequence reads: CASSQEGGGTQPQHF. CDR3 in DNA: TGTGCCAGCAGCCAAGAAGGGGGGGGAACTCAGCCCCAGCATTTT.

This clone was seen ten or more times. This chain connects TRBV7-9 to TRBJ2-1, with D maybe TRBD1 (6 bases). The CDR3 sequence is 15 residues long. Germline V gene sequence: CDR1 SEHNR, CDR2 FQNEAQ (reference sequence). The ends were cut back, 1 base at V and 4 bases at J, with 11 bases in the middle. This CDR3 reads CASSLVRGFYNEQFF. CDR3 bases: TGTGCCAGCAGCTTAGTGAGGGGGTTTTACAATGAGCAGTTCTTC.

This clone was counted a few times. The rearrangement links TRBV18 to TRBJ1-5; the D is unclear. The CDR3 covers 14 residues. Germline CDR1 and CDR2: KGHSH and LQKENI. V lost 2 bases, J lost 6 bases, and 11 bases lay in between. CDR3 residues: CASSPFPSGQPQHF. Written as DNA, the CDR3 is TGTGCCAGCTCACCATTCCCCAGCGGTCAGCCCCAGCATTTT.

In DNA form, the CDR3 reads TGCAGTGCTAGAGCGGCAGGAAAGCTGTTTTTT. This encodes CSARAAGKLFF. The chain joins TRBV20-1 to TRBJ2-2; D is unresolved. Germline V lookup: CDR1 DFQATT, CDR2 SNEGSKA (reference sequence). This CDR3 comprises 11 residues. The ends were cut back, 1 base at V and 12 bases at J, with 9 bases in the middle.